The 21 T cell receptor beta chains reported below all come from one sample, sequenced in a study of long-term antiretroviral therapy in people with HIV. immunoSEQ v3.0 was run at survey level. Repertoires were generated with immunoSEQ multiplex PCR, while TCRdb's copy carries only in-frame clones and drops some. Altogether some 30,000 clones are present, about 90% being singletons, with the ten largest covering roughly 3.9%. The specimen comprised unsorted PBMCs, sampled 1.8 years after starting antiretroviral therapy. These receptors were taken from a woman in her late teens or twenties with HIV.

This clone was picked up a small number of times. The chain couples TRBV19 to TRBJ2-7, with no clear D. Germline V gene sequence: CDR1 LNHDA, CDR2 SQIVND (reference sequence). CDR3 length: 14 residues. V was cut by 1 base and J by 3 bases, with 10 bases left in between. CDR3 sequence reads: CASSIGRSNYEQYF. CDR3 DNA: TGTGCCAGTAGTATAGGTCGGAGTAACTACGAGCAGTACTTC.

The CDR3 region is CASSLAQTRAYEQYF. The DNA of the CDR3 is TGTGCCAGCAGCTTAGCCCAGACAAGAGCCTACGAGCAGTACTTC. This rearrangement joins TRBV7-9 to TRBJ2-7; D unclear. The CDR3 extends over 15 amino acids. Germline V CDR1 and CDR2: SEHNR, FQNEAQ (reference sequence). V was pared by 0 bases and J by 2 bases, with 11 bases between.

This clone was seen just once. This chain uses TRBV28 with TRBJ1-4; TRBD1 agrees at 7 bases. J was trimmed by 0 bases and V by 2 bases; bases with no gene match: 3. CDR1 is MDHEN and CDR2 is SYDVKM in the germline V gene. There are 16 residues in the CDR3. The CDR3 region has the DNA TGTGCCAGCAGTTTACTTGGGACAGCAACTAATGAAAAACTGTTTTTT. Encoded protein: CASSLLGTATNEKLFF.

The chain carries TRBV6-1 and TRBJ2-5; D is uncertain. Trimming removed 6 bases from V and 2 bases from J, with 10 bases in between. Germline V gene sequence: CDR1 MNHNS, CDR2 SASEGT. CDR3 length: 13 amino acids. The CDR3 DNA follows: TGTGCCAGCAGGGTCAGCCCTCAAGAGACCCAGTACTTC. Translation: CASRVSPQETQYF.

The chain uses TRBV11-2 and TRBJ2-5; 9 nucleotides align to TRBD1. The trim removed 5 bases at V and 3 bases at J, leaving 7 bases unmatched. The CDR3 has 15 amino acids. Germline V gene data show CDR1 as SGHAT and CDR2 as FQNNGV. The CDR3 is CASSKGTGQKETQYF. CDR3 DNA sequence: TGTGCCAGCAGCAAAGGGACAGGGCAAAAAGAGACCCAGTACTTC.

The CDR3, as DNA: TGCGCCAGCAGCCAAGACTGGGACAGGGCGGCCGGGGAGCTGTTTTTT. Protein: CASSQDWDRAAGELFF. The V gene is TRBV4-3, the J gene TRBJ2-2; 9 bases are shared with TRBD1. The CDR3 covers 16 residues. The ends lost 0 bases at V and 6 bases at J; junction bases unmatched: 5. Germline CDR1 reads LGHNA; CDR2 reads YSLEER.

The rearrangement links TRBV19 to TRBJ2-7; D possibly corresponds to TRBD1 (6 bases). The CDR3 is made up of 18 amino acids. CDR1 and CDR2 from the germline V gene are LNHDA and SQIVND (reference sequence). V lost 5 bases and J lost 0, with 23 bases in between. CDR3 coding DNA: TGTGCCAGTAGTGTTTCAGGGGCCCTGCGACGCGGCTCCTACGAGCAGTACTTC. Protein: CASSVSGALRRGSYEQYF. The whole variable domain, filled in from reference TRBV19 and TRBJ2-7, reads DGGITQSPKYLFRKEGQNVTLSCEQNLNHDAMYWYRQDPGQGLRLIYYSQIVNDFQKGDIAEGYSVSREKKESFPLTVTSAQKNPTAFYLCASSVSGALRRGSYEQYFGPGTRLTVT.

The rearrangement joins TRBV7-6 to TRBJ2-2; the D is unclear. There are 13 residues in the CDR3. Germline CDR1 SGHVS, CDR2 FNYEAQ. V was cut by 4 bases and J by 4 bases, with 7 bases left in between. DNA for the CDR3: TGTGCCAGCAGCTCCTTAAGCACCGGGGAGCTGTTTTTT. Translated, it gives CASSSLSTGELFF.

The chain recombines TRBV27 with TRBJ2-5; D is uncertain. The J call could be wrong; TRBJ2-7 is a better fit for the DNA end. The CDR3 contains 14 residues. Germline values: CDR1 MNHEY, CDR2 SMNVEV (reference sequence). The DNA of the CDR3 is TGTGCCAGCAGTTTCAGGAGAGCACACTACGAGCAGTACTTC. Amino acid sequence: CASSFRRAHYEQYF.

The chain couples TRBV9 to TRBJ1-2; 7 bases line up with TRBD1. The germline gives CDR1 SGDLS, CDR2 YYNGEE. This CDR3 contains 12 residues. The ends lost 3 bases at V and 5 bases at J; junction bases unmatched: 1. The CDR3 protein is CASSARGYGYTF. CDR3 in DNA: TGTGCCAGCAGCGCCAGGGGGTATGGCTACACCTTC.

The rearrangement joins TRBV15 to TRBJ2-7; TRBD2 aligns across 8 bases. J was trimmed by 1 base and V by 5 bases; bases with no gene match: 7. Germline CDR1 reads LNHNV; CDR2 reads YYDKDF (reference sequence). There are 15 residues in the CDR3. CDR3 DNA: TGTGCCACCAGCGGATCCGGGACTAGGTCCTACGAGCAGTACTTC. This codes for CATSGSGTRSYEQYF. Full variable domain (outside the CDR3, taken from reference TRBV15 and TRBJ2-7): DAMVIQNPRYQVTQFGKPVTLSCSQTLNHNVMYWYQQKSSQAPKLLFHYYDKDFNNEADTPDNFQSRRPNTSFCFLDIRSPGLGDTAMYLCATSGSGTRSYEQYFGPGTRLTVT.

This chain's CDR3 is CASSLTSGQETQYF. CDR3 coding DNA: TGTGCCAGCAGTCTTACTAGCGGTCAAGAGACCCAGTACTTC. This chain uses TRBV28 with TRBJ2-5; 8 positions match TRBD2. Germline V gives CDR1 MDHEN, CDR2 SYDVKM. V lost 5 bases to trimming and J lost 2 bases; unmatched junction nucleotides: 4. CDR3 length: 14 residues.

This clone appeared a single time. This sequence joins TRBV6-4 and TRBJ2-1, with D perhaps TRBD2 (6 bases). From germline, CDR1 is MRHNA and CDR2 SNTAGT. V was pared by 4 bases and J by 9 bases, with 13 bases between. This CDR3 region has 13 residues. This CDR3 is CASSATSLSEQFF. The CDR3 nucleotides read TGTGCCAGCAGTGCAACTAGCTTGAGTGAGCAGTTCTTC.

This sequence joins TRBV7-3 and TRBJ2-2; D is undetermined. V lost 4 bases, J lost 5 bases, and 14 bases lay in between. This CDR3 is built from 15 residues. Germline V CDR1 and CDR2: SGHTA, FQGTGA. CDR3 region: CASSSKAPATGELFF. CDR3 sequence (DNA): TGTGCCAGCAGCTCTAAAGCCCCCGCGACCGGGGAGCTGTTTTTT.

The chain recombines TRBV19 with TRBJ2-3; 9 bases are a match to TRBD2. Germline V gene data show CDR1 as LNHDA and CDR2 as SQIVND (reference sequence). This CDR3 has 16 amino acids. The V segment lost 5 bases and the J segment 0 bases; nucleotides outside the gene matches: 6. This CDR3 reads CASSRLAETSTDTQYF. For the CDR3, the DNA is TGTGCCAGTAGTCGACTAGCGGAAACTAGCACAGATACGCAGTATTTT.

This sequence joins TRBV28 and TRBJ2-2; D call uncertain. The CDR3 spans 13 residues. Germline V gene data show CDR1 as MDHEN and CDR2 as SYDVKM. Between the trimmed V and J ends, which lost 7 bases and 1 base, there was a span of 7 bases. CDR3 DNA: TGTGCCAGCATGGTGAGGAACACCGGGGAGCTGTTTTTT. It codes for CASMVRNTGELFF.

V usage is TRBV28 and J usage is TRBJ2-2; 12 bases map to TRBD2. There are 18 residues in the CDR3. The V and J ends lost 5 bases and 5 bases, in that order; junction bases with no gene match: 12. Germline CDR1 MDHEN, CDR2 SYDVKM. CDR3 in DNA: TGTGCCAGCAGTAAAATTCGCGGACTAGCGGGAAGAACCGGGGAGCTGTTTTTT. This gives the protein CASSKIRGLAGRTGELFF. Together with reference TRBV28 and TRBJ2-2, the CDR3 gives the full variable domain: DVKVTQSSRYLVKRTGEKVFLECVQDMDHENMFWYRQDPGLGLRLIYFSYDVKMKEKGDIPEGYSVSREKKERFSLILESASTNQTSMYLCASSKIRGLAGRTGELFFGEGSRLTVL.

The rearrangement links TRBV7-2 to TRBJ1-3; the D is unclear. With 2 bases removed from V and 0 bases from J, the gap between germline ends came to 5 bases. This CDR3 is built from 14 residues. In germline, CDR1 is SGHTA, CDR2 FQGNSA. This CDR3 is CASSLYTSGNTIYF. In DNA, the CDR3 is TGTGCCAGCAGCTTATACACCTCTGGAAACACCATATATTTT.

The chain couples TRBV4-3 to TRBJ2-7, with 9 bases lining up with TRBD2. Germline CDR1 LGHNA, CDR2 YSLEER. The J segment lost 5 bases and the V segment lost 1 base, leaving 9 bases of the junction unmatched. CDR3 length: 16 amino acids. The CDR3 loop reads CASSQAGISGSHEQYF. For the CDR3, the DNA is TGCGCCAGCAGCCAAGCCGGGATTAGCGGGAGCCACGAGCAGTACTTC.

CDR3 in amino acids: CASSGERAKNIQYF. Here the CDR3 DNA reads TGTGCCAGCTCCGGGGAACGGGCCAAAAACATTCAGTACTTC. The chain carries TRBV5-4 and TRBJ2-4, with D possibly matching TRBD2 (5 bases). The CDR3 runs to 14 residues. V shed 7 bases and J shed 1 base, with 12 bases lying between them. Germline CDR1 and CDR2: SGHNT and YYREEE (reference sequence).

V is TRBV10-3 and J is TRBJ2-7, with D perhaps matching TRBD2 (5 bases). The J call may be mistaken, given a closer DNA end match to TRBJ2-5. The CDR3 totals 14 residues. Germline values: CDR1 ENHRY, CDR2 SYGVKD. Written as DNA, the CDR3 is TGTGCCATCAGTGACGGGGATACACAAGAGACCCAGTACTTC. Amino acid sequence: CAISDGDTQETQYF.